The clone carrying this T cell receptor (beta chain) showed up just a few times. Its antigen is currently unknown. PCR amplification relied on 60 Vbeta primers (plus 13 Jbeta primers). Produced via immunoSEQ multiplex PCR; TCRdb's table is partial and in-frame only. Altogether under 200,000 clones are present, about 75% being singletons, with the ten largest covering 11% to 15%. The entry originates in a study of cytomegalovirus exposure and HLA in healthy donors. Broader study findings: Highest at DRB1 and lowest at HLA-C, TCR association rates differed among HLA loci in a later analysis. Using a false discovery rate of 0.05, a later analysis showed that some 16,000 TCR beta sequences were associated with HLA alleles. In vitro data verified a few CMV-associated chains as specific for CMV antigens.

Per the germline V gene, CDR1 is LGHNA and CDR2 is YNFKEQ. The CDR3 is 16 residues long. The trim removed 1 base at V and 4 bases at J, leaving 7 bases unmatched. What was sequenced was PBMCs. The origin of this receptor is a man aged 50 or older in good health and CMV-seropositive. The gene calls are TRBV4-2 and TRBJ1-1; 9 bases are a match to TRBD1. The chain's CDR3 is CASSQVTGGLGTEAFF. CDR3 coding DNA: TGTGCCAGCAGCCAAGTTACAGGGGGCCTGGGCACTGAAGCTTTCTTT.